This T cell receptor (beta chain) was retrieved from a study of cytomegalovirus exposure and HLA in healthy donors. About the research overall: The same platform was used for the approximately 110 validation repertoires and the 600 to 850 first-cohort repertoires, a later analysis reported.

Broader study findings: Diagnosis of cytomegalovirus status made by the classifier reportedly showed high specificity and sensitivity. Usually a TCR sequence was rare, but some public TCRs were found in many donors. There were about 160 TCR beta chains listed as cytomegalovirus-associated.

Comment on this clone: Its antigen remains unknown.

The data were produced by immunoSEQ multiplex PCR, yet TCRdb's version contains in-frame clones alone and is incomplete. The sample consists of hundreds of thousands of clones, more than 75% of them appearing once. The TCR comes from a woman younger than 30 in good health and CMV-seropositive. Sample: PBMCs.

The CDR3 coding sequence is TGTGCCAGCAGTTTGGGGGGACAGCCTTACTGGGAGCAGTACTTC. It codes for CASSLGGQPYWEQYF. The chain combines TRBV6-5 with TRBJ2-7; perhaps TRBD1 as D (7 bases). The CDR3 loop spans 15 amino acids. Germline V lookup: CDR1 MNHEY, CDR2 SVGAGI. V shed 4 bases and J shed 7 bases, with 20 bases lying between them.